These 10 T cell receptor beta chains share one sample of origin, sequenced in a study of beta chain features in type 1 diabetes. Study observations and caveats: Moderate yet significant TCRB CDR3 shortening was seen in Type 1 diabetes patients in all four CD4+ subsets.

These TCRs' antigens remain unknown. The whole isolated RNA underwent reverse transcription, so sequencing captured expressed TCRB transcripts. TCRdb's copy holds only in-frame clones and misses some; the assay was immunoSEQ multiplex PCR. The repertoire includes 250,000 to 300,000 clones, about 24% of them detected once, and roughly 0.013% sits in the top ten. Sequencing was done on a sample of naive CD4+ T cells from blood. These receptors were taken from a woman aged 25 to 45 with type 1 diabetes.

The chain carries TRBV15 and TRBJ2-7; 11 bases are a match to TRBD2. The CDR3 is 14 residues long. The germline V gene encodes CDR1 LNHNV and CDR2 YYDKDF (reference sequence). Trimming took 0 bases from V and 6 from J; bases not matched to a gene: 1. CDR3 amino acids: CATSRDTSGGEQYF. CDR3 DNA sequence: TGTGCCACCAGCAGAGACACTAGCGGGGGCGAGCAGTACTTC. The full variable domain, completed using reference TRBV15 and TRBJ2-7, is DAMVIQNPRYQVTQFGKPVTLSCSQTLNHNVMYWYQQKSSQAPKLLFHYYDKDFNNEADTPDNFQSRRPNTSFCFLDIRSPGLGDTAMYLCATSRDTSGGEQYFGPGTRLTVT.

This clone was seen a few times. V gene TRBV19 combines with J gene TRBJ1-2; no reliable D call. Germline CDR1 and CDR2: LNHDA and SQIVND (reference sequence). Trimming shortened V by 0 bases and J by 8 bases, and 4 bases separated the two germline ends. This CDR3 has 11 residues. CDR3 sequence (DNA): TGTGCCAGTAGTATAGAGCGGGGCTACACCTTC. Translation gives CASSIERGYTF.

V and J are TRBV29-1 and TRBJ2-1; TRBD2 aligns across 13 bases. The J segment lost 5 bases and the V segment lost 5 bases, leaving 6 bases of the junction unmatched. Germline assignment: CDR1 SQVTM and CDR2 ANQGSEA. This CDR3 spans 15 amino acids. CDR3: CSVPGTSGTHNEQFF. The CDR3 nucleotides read TGCAGCGTTCCCGGGACTAGCGGGACCCACAATGAGCAGTTCTTC.

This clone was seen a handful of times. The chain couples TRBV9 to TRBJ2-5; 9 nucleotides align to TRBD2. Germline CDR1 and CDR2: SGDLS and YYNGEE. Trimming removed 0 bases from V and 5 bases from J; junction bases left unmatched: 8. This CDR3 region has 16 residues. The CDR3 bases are TGTGCCAGCAGCGTAGCGGGTAGCGGGGGCTGGGAGACCCAGTACTTC. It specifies CASSVAGSGGWETQYF.

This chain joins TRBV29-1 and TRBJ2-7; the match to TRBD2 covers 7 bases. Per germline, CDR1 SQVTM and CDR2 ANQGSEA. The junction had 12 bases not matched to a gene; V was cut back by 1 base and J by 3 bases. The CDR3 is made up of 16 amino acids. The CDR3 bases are TGCAGCGTTGAAGGGCACCCGACAGCGGGGCTCTACGAGCAGTACTTC. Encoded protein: CSVEGHPTAGLYEQYF.

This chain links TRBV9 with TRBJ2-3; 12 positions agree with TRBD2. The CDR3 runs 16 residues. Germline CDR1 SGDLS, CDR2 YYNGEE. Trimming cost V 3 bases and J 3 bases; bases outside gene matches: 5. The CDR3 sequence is CASSAGLAGTTDTQYF. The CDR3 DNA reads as TGTGCCAGCAGCGCAGGACTAGCGGGAACGACAGATACGCAGTATTTT.

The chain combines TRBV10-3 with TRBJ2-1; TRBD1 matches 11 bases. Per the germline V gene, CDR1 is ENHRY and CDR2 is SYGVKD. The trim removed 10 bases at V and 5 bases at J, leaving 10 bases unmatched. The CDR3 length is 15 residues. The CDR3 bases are TGTGCCACAGGGACAGGGGGTACTGTCAACAATGAGCAGTTCTTC. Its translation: CATGTGGTVNNEQFF.

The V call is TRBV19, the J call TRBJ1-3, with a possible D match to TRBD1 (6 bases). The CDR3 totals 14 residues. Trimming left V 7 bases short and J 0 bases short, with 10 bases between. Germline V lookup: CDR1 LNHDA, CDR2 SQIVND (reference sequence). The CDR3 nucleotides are TGTGCCAGTATAACAGGGCCCTCTGGAAACACCATATATTTT. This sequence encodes CASITGPSGNTIYF.

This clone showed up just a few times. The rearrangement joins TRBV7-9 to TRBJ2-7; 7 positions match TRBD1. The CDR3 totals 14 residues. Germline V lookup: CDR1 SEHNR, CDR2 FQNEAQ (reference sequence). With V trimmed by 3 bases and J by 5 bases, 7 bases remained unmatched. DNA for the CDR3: TGTGCCAGCAGCTTCGTCCAGGGGGTCCACGAGCAGTACTTC. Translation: CASSFVQGVHEQYF. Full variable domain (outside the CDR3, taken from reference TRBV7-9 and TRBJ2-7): DTGVSQNPRHKITKRGQNVTFRCDPISEHNRLYWYRQTLGQGPEFLTYFQNEAQLEKSRLLSDRFSAERPKGSFSTLEIQRTEQGDSAMYLCASSFVQGVHEQYFGPGTRLTVT.

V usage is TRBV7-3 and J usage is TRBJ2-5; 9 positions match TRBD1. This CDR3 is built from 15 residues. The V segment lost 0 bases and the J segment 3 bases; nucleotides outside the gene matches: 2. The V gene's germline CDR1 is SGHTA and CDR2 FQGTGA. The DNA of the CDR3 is TGTGCCAGCAGCTTAACGAGGGACAGGGAAGAGACCCAGTACTTC. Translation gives CASSLTRDREETQYF.